These T cell receptor beta chains were read from a single sample in a study of shared clonotypes between healthy human individuals. The protocol was immunoSEQ multiplex PCR, while the TCRdb copy is restricted to in-frame clones and leaves out a portion. The sample comprises millions of clones, 95% of which are singletons, and more than 0.1% rests with the top ten. What was sequenced was naive CD4+ T cells sorted from blood. The receptors were sampled from a young man in good health. Each CDR3 is given with its conserved first and last residue.

j_call v_call cdr3_aa
TRBJ2-7 TRBV9 CASSPEASGGAYEQYF
TRBJ1-5 TRBV2 CASRIEGMNSQPQHF
TRBJ1-1 TRBV5-1 CASSWTGEVGEAFF
TRBJ1-5 TRBV28 CASSTRQGNQPQHF
TRBJ2-7 TRBV19 CASSGGAPYEQYF
TRBJ2-7 TRBV6-1 CASSEGARAGEQYF
TRBJ2-7 TRBV6-6 CASSLREAWQYF
TRBJ1-1 TRBV27 CASSPISKGNTEAFF
TRBJ1-2 TRBV5-1 CASSTSDGSYGYTF
TRBJ1-5 TRBV7-9 CASSFTGTDFNQPQHF
TRBJ1-1 TRBV6-1 CASILVRTAFF
TRBJ2-7 TRBV9 CASSVGSSSYEQYF
TRBJ2-3 TRBV7-9 CASSAPGSKPTDTQYF
TRBJ1-4 TRBV5-4 CASSTLGSNEKLFF
TRBJ1-5 TRBV28 CASSRQGMVQPQHF
TRBJ2-7 TRBV10-1 CASSESSGALSYEQYF
TRBJ2-3 TRBV28 CASNGPRGPDTQYF
. TRBV29-1 CSVGRGINSYEQYF
TRBJ2-7 TRBV9 CASSPRTGVGDEQYF
TRBJ2-1 TRBV5-1 CASSLDRGNEQFF
TRBJ1-5 TRBV7-8 CASSSSDRATQPQHF
TRBJ1-5 TRBV6-1 CASSESPGSINQPQHF
TRBJ2-1 TRBV10-3 CAISEVLAGGNEQFF
TRBJ2-1 TRBV7-9 CASSPPSGVSYNEQFF
TRBJ2-3 TRBV10-1 CAKGGSRLCTDTQYF
TRBJ1-5 TRBV10-3 CAISAGEGGQPQHF
TRBJ1-2 TRBV20-1 CSARGQTGYTF
TRBJ2-7 TRBV9 CASSVAAGASYEQYF
TRBJ2-2 TRBV5-1 CASSGRGYTGELFF
TRBJ2-1 TRBV28 CASSRGDPYNEQFF
TRBJ2-7 TRBV6-1 CASSEPLYEQYF
TRBJ2-7 TRBV4-2 CASSQDGGQSYEQYF
TRBJ1-4 TRBV7-9 CASSPRGTNEKLFF
TRBJ1-3 TRBV11-2 CASSLSTGGGNTIYF
TRBJ1-1 TRBV30 CAWTARHRFEAFF
TRBJ2-5 TRBV29-1 CSVTGTGGAETQYF